The clone carrying this T cell receptor beta chain turned up a few times. The sample comes from a study of T cell responses to AZD1222 COVID-19 vaccine. This CDR3 contains 17 residues. Trimming shortened V by 5 bases and J by 1 base, and 20 bases separated the two germline ends. Germline V CDR1 and CDR2: MNHNY, SVGAGI (reference sequence). The repertoire was sequenced with immunoSEQ multiplex PCR; TCRdb's copy has only in-frame clones and lacks some. The table lists 120,000 to 150,000 clones, more than 75% of them singletons, with about 4% in the top ten. This receptor was taken from an adult in good health. This specimen was peripheral blood, taken on day 0 of MenACWY control vaccination. The rearrangement links TRBV6-6 to TRBJ2-5; D assignment may be TRBD1 or TRBD2 (5 bases each). The CDR3 DNA sequence: TGTGCCAGCAGTCCCTGGGGCCCGCGTGGGACCCAAGAGACCCAGTACTTC. Its translation: CASSPWGPRGTQETQYF.